This record concerns one T cell receptor (beta chain) sequence. Antigen: not known. This specimen comes from a study of T cell responses to AZD1222 COVID-19 vaccine. Study in general: Second-dose recipients at about 4 or about 12 weeks were treated as one pooled group.

TCRdb's copy holds only in-frame clones and misses some; the assay was immunoSEQ multiplex PCR. The sample includes about 120,000 clones, approximately 85% of them seen just once. Looked up from germline, CDR1 is LGHDT and CDR2 is YNNKEL (reference sequence). The junction had 8 bases not matched to a gene; V was cut back by 3 bases and J by 7 bases. The CDR3 totals 16 residues. Findings and caveats of the study: The reported proportion of spike-specific TCRs targeting unmutated variant regions was nearly half. With two AZD1222 doses given, Spike-specific TCR breadth and depth both rose. Regions 160-218 and 743-854 dominated among vaccine-associated CD4 TCRs spanning spike.

This chain uses TRBV3-1 (or the pseudogene TRBV3-2) with TRBJ2-1, with 11 nucleotides matching TRBD2. Material: peripheral blood, obtained on day 0 of AZD1222 vaccination. The source is an adult in good health. The chain's CDR3 is CASSHNSGRARNEQFF. As DNA, the CDR3 is TGTGCCAGCAGCCACAATAGCGGGAGGGCCCGGAATGAGCAGTTCTTC.